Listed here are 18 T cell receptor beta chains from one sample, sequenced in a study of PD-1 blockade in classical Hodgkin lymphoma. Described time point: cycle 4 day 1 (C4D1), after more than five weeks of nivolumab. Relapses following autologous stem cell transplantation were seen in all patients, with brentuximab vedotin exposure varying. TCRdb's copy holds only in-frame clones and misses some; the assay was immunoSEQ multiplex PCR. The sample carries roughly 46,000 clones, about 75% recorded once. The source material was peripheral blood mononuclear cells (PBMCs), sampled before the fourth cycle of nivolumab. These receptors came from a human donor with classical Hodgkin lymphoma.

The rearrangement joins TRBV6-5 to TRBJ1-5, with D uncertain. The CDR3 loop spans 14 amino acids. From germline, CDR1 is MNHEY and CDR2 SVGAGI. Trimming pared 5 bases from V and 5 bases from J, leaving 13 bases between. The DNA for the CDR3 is TGTGCCAGCAGTGCCTTCGGGTCTCATCAGCCCCAGCATTTT. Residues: CASSAFGSHQPQHF.

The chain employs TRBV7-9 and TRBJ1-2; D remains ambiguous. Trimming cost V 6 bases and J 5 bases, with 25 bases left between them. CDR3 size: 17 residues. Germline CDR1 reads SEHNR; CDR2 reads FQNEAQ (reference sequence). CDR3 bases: TGTGCCAGCAGTCACGTCGGGGAAGGAACAGCCTATTATGGCTACACCTTC. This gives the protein CASSHVGEGTAYYGYTF.

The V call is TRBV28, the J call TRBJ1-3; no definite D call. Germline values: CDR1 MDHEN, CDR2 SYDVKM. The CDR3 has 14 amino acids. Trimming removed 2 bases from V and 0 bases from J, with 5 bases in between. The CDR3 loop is CASSLPSSGNTIYF. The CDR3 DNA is TGTGCCAGCAGTTTACCGAGCTCTGGAAACACCATATATTTT.

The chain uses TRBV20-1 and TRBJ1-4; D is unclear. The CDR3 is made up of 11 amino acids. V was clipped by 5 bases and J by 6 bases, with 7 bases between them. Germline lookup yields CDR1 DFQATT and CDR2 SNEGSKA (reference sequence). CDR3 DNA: TGCAGTGCTCCAATTTATGAAAAACTGTTTTTT. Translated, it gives CSAPIYEKLFF.

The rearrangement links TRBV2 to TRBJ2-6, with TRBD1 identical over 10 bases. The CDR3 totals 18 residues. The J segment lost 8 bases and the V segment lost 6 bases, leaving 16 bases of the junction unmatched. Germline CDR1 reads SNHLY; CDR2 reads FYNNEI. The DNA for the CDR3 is TGTGCCAGCAGCCCATATAAGTTGCGGGACAGGGGTACCAACGTCCTGACTTTC. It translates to CASSPYKLRDRGTNVLTF.

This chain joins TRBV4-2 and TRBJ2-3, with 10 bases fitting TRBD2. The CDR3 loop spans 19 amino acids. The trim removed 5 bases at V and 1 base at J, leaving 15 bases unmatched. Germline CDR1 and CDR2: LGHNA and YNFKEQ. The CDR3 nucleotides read TGTGCCAGCAGCTTTACTAGCGGGAAGGCTTCAGGGCGCACAGATACGCAGTATTTT. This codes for CASSFTSGKASGRTDTQYF.

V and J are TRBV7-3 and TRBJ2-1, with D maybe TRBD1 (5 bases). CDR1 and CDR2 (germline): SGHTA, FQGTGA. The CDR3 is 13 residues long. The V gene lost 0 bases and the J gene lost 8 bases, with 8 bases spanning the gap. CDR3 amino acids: CASSLTEGDEQFF. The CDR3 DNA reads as TGTGCCAGCAGCTTAACGGAAGGGGATGAGCAGTTCTTC.

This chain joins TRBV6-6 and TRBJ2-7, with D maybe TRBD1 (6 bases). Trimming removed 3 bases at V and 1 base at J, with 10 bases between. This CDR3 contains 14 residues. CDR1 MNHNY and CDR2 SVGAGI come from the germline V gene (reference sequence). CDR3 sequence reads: CASSYQGRSYEQYF. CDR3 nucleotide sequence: TGTGCCAGCAGTTATCAGGGGCGATCCTACGAGCAGTACTTC.

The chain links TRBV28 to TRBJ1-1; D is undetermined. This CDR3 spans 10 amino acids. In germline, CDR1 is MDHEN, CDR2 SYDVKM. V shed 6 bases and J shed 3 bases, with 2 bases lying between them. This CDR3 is CASRDTEAFF. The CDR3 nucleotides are TGTGCCAGCAGGGACACTGAAGCTTTCTTT.

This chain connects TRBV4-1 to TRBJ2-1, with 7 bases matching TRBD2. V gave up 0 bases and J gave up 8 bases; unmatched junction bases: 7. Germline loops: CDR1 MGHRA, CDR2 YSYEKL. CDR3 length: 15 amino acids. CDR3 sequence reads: CASSQDALAVYEQFF. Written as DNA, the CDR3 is TGCGCCAGCAGCCAAGATGCTCTAGCGGTCTATGAGCAGTTCTTC.

This CDR3 reads CASSFGQGRSGYEQYF. The CDR3 nucleotides read TGTGCCAGCAGTTTTGGACAGGGTAGAAGCGGCTACGAGCAGTACTTC. V usage is TRBV6-6 and J usage is TRBJ2-7, with 8 bases identical to TRBD1. CDR3 length: 16 residues. The ends lost 4 bases at V and 3 bases at J; junction bases unmatched: 11. Germline V CDR1 and CDR2: MNHNY, SVGAGI (reference sequence).

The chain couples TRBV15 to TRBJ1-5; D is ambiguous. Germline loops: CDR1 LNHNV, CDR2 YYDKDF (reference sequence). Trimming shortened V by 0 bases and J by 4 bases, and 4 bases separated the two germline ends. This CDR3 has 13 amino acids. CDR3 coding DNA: TGTGCCACCAGCAGAGATCGAAATCAGCCCCAGCATTTT. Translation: CATSRDRNQPQHF.

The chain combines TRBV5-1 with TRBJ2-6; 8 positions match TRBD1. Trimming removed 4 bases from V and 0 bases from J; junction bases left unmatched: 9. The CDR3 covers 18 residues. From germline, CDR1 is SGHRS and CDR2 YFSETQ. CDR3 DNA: TGCGCCAGCAGCCCGACAGGGGACGTGCCCTCTGGGGCCAACGTCCTGACTTTC. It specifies CASSPTGDVPSGANVLTF.

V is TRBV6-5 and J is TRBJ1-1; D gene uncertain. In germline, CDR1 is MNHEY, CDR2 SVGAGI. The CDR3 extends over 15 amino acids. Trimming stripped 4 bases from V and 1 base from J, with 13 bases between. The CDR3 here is CASSSRRMKNTEAFF. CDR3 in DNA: TGTGCCAGCAGTTCTCGACGGATGAAGAACACTGAAGCTTTCTTT.

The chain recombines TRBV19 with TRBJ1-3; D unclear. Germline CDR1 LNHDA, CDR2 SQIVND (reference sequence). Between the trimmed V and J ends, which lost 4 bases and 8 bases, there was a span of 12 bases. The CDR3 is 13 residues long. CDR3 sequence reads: CASSTPNRDTIYF. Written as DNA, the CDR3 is TGTGCCAGTAGTACCCCCAATCGTGACACCATATATTTT.

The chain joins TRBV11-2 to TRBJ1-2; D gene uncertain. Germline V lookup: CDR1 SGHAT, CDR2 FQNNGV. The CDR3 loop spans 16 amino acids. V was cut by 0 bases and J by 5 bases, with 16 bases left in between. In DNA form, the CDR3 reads TGTGCCAGCAGCTTAGATGCTGCCCCCAGGATGTATGGCTACACCTTC. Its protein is CASSLDAAPRMYGYTF.

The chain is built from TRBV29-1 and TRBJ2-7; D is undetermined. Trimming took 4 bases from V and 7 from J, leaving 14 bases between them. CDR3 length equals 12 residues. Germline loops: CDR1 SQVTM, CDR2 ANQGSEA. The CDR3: CSVVGPLGEQYF. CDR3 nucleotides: TGCAGCGTTGTTGGTCCCTTGGGGGAGCAGTACTTC.

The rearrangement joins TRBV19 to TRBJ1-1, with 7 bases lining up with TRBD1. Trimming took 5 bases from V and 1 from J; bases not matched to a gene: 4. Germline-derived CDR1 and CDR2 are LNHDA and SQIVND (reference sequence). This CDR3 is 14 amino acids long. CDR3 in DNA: TGTGCCAGTAGTCTCCGGACAGGGAACACTGAAGCTTTCTTT. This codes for CASSLRTGNTEAFF.